Listed below are T cell receptor beta chains from one sample, sequenced in a study of blood T cell repertoires in COVID-19. The data were produced by immunoSEQ multiplex PCR, yet TCRdb's version contains in-frame clones alone and is incomplete. This sample carries a few hundred thousand clones, roughly 90% of them seen once, and the ten largest clones take about 3%. Sequences were obtained from peripheral blood. The receptors were gathered from a woman aged 25 to 45 with COVID-19, enrolled during active disease. CDR3s include the opening cysteine and the closing phenylalanine or tryptophan. D genes are given only for firm matches. Rows may omit the clone size; those that give it use once, few, many or a size class.

D: -; size: once; V: TRBV12-3/TRBV12-4; J: TRBJ2-1; CDR3: CASSLMANEQFF; DNA: TGTGCCAGCAGTTTAATGGCTAATGAGCAGTTCTTC
D: TRBD2; size: few; V: TRBV7-2; J: TRBJ2-7; CDR3: CASSSTGTRITEQYF; DNA: TGTGCCAGCAGCTCGACCGGGACTAGGATAACCGAGCAGTACTTC
D: TRBD1; size: -; V: TRBV2; J: TRBJ1-6; CDR3: CASNPGQGNGNSPLHF; DNA: TGTGCCAGCAACCCCGGACAGGGGAATGGTAATTCACCCCTCCACTTT
D: -; size: -; V: TRBV7-9; J: TRBJ1-5; CDR3: CASSPGGSDQPQHF; DNA: TGTGCCAGCAGCCCCGGGGGGAGCGATCAGCCCCAGCATTTT
D: TRBD1; size: once; V: TRBV11-2; J: TRBJ2-4; CDR3: CASSPFGTGDDIQYF; DNA: TGTGCCAGCAGCCCCTTCGGGACAGGGGACGACATTCAGTACTTC
D: TRBD1; size: -; V: TRBV18; J: TRBJ2-2; CDR3: CASSPTGEEAGELFF; DNA: TGTGCCAGCTCACCGACAGGGGAAGAGGCCGGGGAGCTGTTTTTT
D: -; size: -; V: TRBV18; J: TRBJ1-2; CDR3: CASSPYTTGKNYGYTF; DNA: TGTGCCAGCTCACCGTATACGACAGGAAAGAACTATGGCTACACCTTC
D: -; size: -; V: TRBV5-1; J: TRBJ2-5; CDR3: CASSLSTGQETQYF; DNA: TGCGCCAGCAGCTTATCGACAGGACAAGAGACCCAGTACTTC
D: -; size: -; V: TRBV27; J: TRBJ2-3; CDR3: CASSLKGGADTQYF; DNA: TGTGCCAGCAGTTTAAAGGGCGGGGCAGATACGCAGTATTTT
D: -; size: -; V: TRBV7-2; J: TRBJ1-5; CDR3: CASSLVPLNQPQHF; DNA: TGTGCCAGCAGCTTAGTCCCACTCAATCAGCCCCAGCATTTT
D: -; size: -; V: TRBV4-2; J: TRBJ2-1; CDR3: CASSQGSRTYNEQFF; DNA: TGTGCCAGCAGCCAAGGCTCTCGGACTTACAATGAGCAGTTCTTC
D: -; size: -; V: TRBV5-5; J: TRBJ1-1; CDR3: CATSRRVENTEAFF; DNA: TGTGCCACCTCCCGCAGGGTGGAGAACACTGAAGCTTTCTTT
D: TRBD1; size: -; V: TRBV19; J: TRBJ1-4; CDR3: CASSMGQGRDVTEKLFF; DNA: TGTGCCAGTAGTATGGGACAGGGGAGGGATGTCACTGAAAAACTGTTTTTT
D: TRBD2; size: -; V: TRBV14; J: TRBJ2-1; CDR3: CASSRSGLAGYRVNEQFF; DNA: TGTGCCAGCAGCCGATCGGGACTAGCGGGATATAGGGTCAATGAGCAGTTCTTC
D: -; size: few; V: TRBV7-8; J: TRBJ1-1; CDR3: CASSLKRVTEAFF; DNA: TGTGCCAGCAGCTTAAAGCGGGTCACTGAAGCTTTCTTT
D: -; size: -; V: TRBV18; J: TRBJ1-5; CDR3: CASSSNRAGNGQPQHF; DNA: TGTGCCAGCTCATCCAACCGGGCAGGGAATGGTCAGCCCCAGCATTTT
D: -; size: -; V: TRBV15; J: TRBJ2-5; CDR3: CATSRALGGPQETQYF; DNA: TGTGCCACCAGCAGGGCCCTTGGCGGCCCCCAAGAGACCCAGTACTTC
D: TRBD2; size: -; V: TRBV13; J: TRBJ2-3; CDR3: CASSRLAEDTQYF; DNA: TGTGCCAGCAGCCGACTAGCTGAAGATACGCAGTATTTT
D: TRBD2; size: -; V: TRBV10-3; J: TRBJ2-3; CDR3: CAIIQKTSGRANSTDTQYF; DNA: TGTGCCATCATCCAAAAGACTAGCGGGAGGGCTAATAGCACAGATACGCAGTATTTT
D: -; size: -; V: TRBV11-3; J: TRBJ1-6; CDR3: CASSLSSSDSPLHF; DNA: TGTGCCAGCAGCTTAAGTAGTTCGGATTCACCCCTCCACTTT
D: TRBD1; size: -; V: TRBV7-8; J: TRBJ1-2; CDR3: CASSSRDRGGGGYTF; DNA: TGTGCCAGCAGTTCACGGGACAGGGGTGGTGGAGGCTACACCTTC
D: -; size: once; V: TRBV19; J: TRBJ2-5; CDR3: CASSHTGTPQETQYF; DNA: TGTGCCAGTAGTCACACCGGGACACCGCAAGAGACCCAGTACTTC
D: -; size: -; V: TRBV2; J: TRBJ1-2; CDR3: CASTPTDLVGAYGYTF; DNA: TGTGCCAGCACTCCGACAGATCTAGTTGGGGCCTATGGCTACACCTTC
D: -; size: -; V: TRBV11-2; J: TRBJ2-7; CDR3: CASSHRGAYVSYEQYF; DNA: TGTGCCAGCAGCCACCGCGGGGCCTACGTATCCTACGAGCAGTACTTC
D: -; size: -; V: TRBV10-2; J: TRBJ1-3; CDR3: CATFKDRSSGNTIYF; DNA: TGCGCCACCTTCAAAGACAGAAGCTCTGGAAACACCATATATTTT
D: -; size: -; V: TRBV30; J: TRBJ1-6; CDR3: CAERGDNSPLHF; DNA: TGTGCCGAGCGGGGAGATAATTCACCCCTCCACTTT
D: TRBD2; size: once; V: TRBV5-1; J: TRBJ2-1; CDR3: CASSLATSGGNEQFF; DNA: TGCGCCAGCAGCTTGGCCACTAGCGGGGGCAATGAGCAGTTCTTC
D: -; size: -; V: TRBV18; J: TRBJ1-1; CDR3: CASSPPARGSEAFF; DNA: TGTGCCAGCTCACCACCGGCAAGAGGGAGTGAAGCTTTCTTT
D: -; size: -; V: TRBV24-1; J: TRBJ1-2; CDR3: CATSDFGTVHGYTF; DNA: TGTGCCACCAGTGATTTCGGGACTGTCCATGGCTACACCTTC
D: TRBD2; size: -; V: TRBV6-1; J: TRBJ2-1; CDR3: CASSDPGLAAYNEQFF; DNA: TGTGCCAGCAGTGACCCGGGACTAGCAGCCTACAATGAGCAGTTCTTC
D: -; size: few; V: TRBV19; J: TRBJ1-6; CDR3: CASSPSDSRSYNSPLHF; DNA: TGTGCCAGTAGTCCCTCGGACAGCCGCTCCTATAATTCACCCCTCCACTTT
D: TRBD1; size: -; V: TRBV5-8; J: TRBJ1-1; CDR3: CASRPQGQTNTEAFF; DNA: TGTGCCAGCAGACCCCAGGGACAGACGAACACTGAAGCTTTCTTT
D: -; size: -; V: TRBV21-1; J: TRBJ1-5; CDR3: CASSKVTAGQVSNQPQHF; DNA: TGTGCCAGCAGCAAAGTCACGGCCGGACAGGTTAGCAATCAGCCCCAGCATTTT
D: -; size: -; V: TRBV5-1; J: TRBJ2-7; CDR3: CASSSTGSFYEQYF; DNA: TGCGCCAGCAGCTCGACAGGATCCTTCTACGAGCAGTACTTC
D: -; size: -; V: TRBV9; J: TRBJ2-6; CDR3: CASSEQGGIAGANVLTF; DNA: TGTGCCAGCAGCGAACAGGGGGGGATAGCGGGGGCCAACGTCCTGACTTTC
D: -; size: -; V: TRBV13; J: TRBJ2-1; CDR3: CASSSQEHYNEQFF; DNA: TGTGCCAGCAGCTCACAGGAGCACTACAATGAGCAGTTCTTC
D: TRBD1; size: -; V: TRBV4-3; J: TRBJ2-2; CDR3: CASSQFSGQGGTGELFF; DNA: TGCGCCAGCAGCCAATTCTCGGGACAGGGAGGAACCGGGGAGCTGTTTTTT
D: TRBD2; size: few; V: TRBV9; J: TRBJ2-1; CDR3: CASSVLSGLAVNEQFF; DNA: TGTGCCAGCAGCGTACTTTCGGGACTAGCTGTCAATGAGCAGTTCTTC
D: -; size: -; V: TRBV19; J: TRBJ1-4; CDR3: CAAGGFNEKLFF; DNA: TGTGCCGCTGGGGGCTTTAATGAAAAACTGTTTTTT